These 32 T cell receptor beta chains were all obtained from the same sample, sequenced in a study of shared clonotypes between healthy human individuals. This table comes from immunoSEQ multiplex PCR, and its TCRdb copy is limited to in-frame clones, with some not included. The repertoire has 980,000 or so clones, about 80% of them found once; the top ten carry roughly 1.5%. Sequenced: memory CD4+ T cells sorted from blood. Regarding subset: CD45RA-negative fraction. These receptors were obtained from a man between 18 and 29 years old in good health.

Turning to this clone: A much larger clone is a single base away; this may be a read error. Other DNA sequences within the sample encode an identical CDR3. This chain uses TRBV7-2 with TRBJ1-1; possible D gene TRBD1, 5 bases. V lost 5 bases and J 1 base, leaving 8 bases between the germline ends. The germline gives CDR1 SGHTA, CDR2 FQGNSA. This CDR3 comprises 13 residues. DNA of the CDR3: TGTGCCAGCAGCGCCGACAGGAACACTGAAGCTTTCTTT. The encoded protein is CASSADRNTEAFF.

The chain combines TRBV13 with TRBJ2-1, with 7 nucleotides matching TRBD2. V lost 7 bases and J lost 11; bases outside the gene matches: 17. Germline CDR1 and CDR2: PRHDT and FYEKMQ (reference sequence). The CDR3 is 15 residues long. The DNA for the CDR3 is TGTGCCAGCATTTTTGGCGGGGAGGGAGTAAGTCAGCAGTTCTTC. Translated: CASIFGGEGVSQQFF.

This chain links TRBV4-3 with TRBJ2-3, with no clear D. Per germline, CDR1 LGHNA and CDR2 YSLEER. The V and J ends lost 1 base and 7 bases respectively, with 9 bases between them. The CDR3 contains 13 residues. CDR3 in amino acids: CASSQAAEYTQYF. DNA of the CDR3: TGCGCCAGCAGCCAAGCAGCCGAGTATACGCAGTATTTT.

V usage is TRBV28 and J usage is TRBJ1-1, with D maybe TRBD1 (5 bases). The CDR3 consists of 17 residues. The ends were cut back, 4 bases at V and 5 bases at J, with 23 bases in the middle. Per the germline V gene, CDR1 is MDHEN and CDR2 is SYDVKM. CDR3 nucleotide sequence: TGTGCCAGCAGTTCCCTACGAGGGGCGGCGGCACAGACTGAAGCTTTCTTT. As protein: CASSSLRGAAAQTEAFF.

The rearrangement links TRBV7-2 to TRBJ2-7; 7 nucleotides agree with TRBD1. Germline assignment: CDR1 SGHTA and CDR2 FQGNSA. The length of the CDR3 is 14 residues. V lost 5 bases to trimming and J lost 2 bases; unmatched junction nucleotides: 6. CDR3 bases: TGTGCCAGCAGCCCGACAGGGAATGCCTACGAGCAGTACTTC. Its protein is CASSPTGNAYEQYF. The whole variable domain, filled in from reference TRBV7-2 and TRBJ2-7, reads GAGVSQSPSNKVTEKGKDVELRCDPISGHTALYWYRQSLGQGLEFLIYFQGNSAPDKSGLPSDRFSAERTGGSVSTLTIQRTQQEDSAVYLCASSPTGNAYEQYFGPGTRLTVT.

For the CDR3, the DNA is TGTGCCACCAGATGGACTGGACGGTACGAGCAGTACTTC. Its translation is CATRWTGRYEQYF. V gene TRBV15 combines with J gene TRBJ2-7; tentatively, D is TRBD2 (5 bases). This CDR3 comprises 13 residues. Germline V gives CDR1 LNHNV, CDR2 YYDKDF (reference sequence). The germline V and J ends were trimmed by 6 bases and 4 bases, with 13 bases remaining between them.

The genes are TRBV11-3 and TRBJ2-2; 9 bases agree with TRBD1. The CDR3 length is 15 residues. J lost 4 bases, V lost 5 bases, and 5 bases had no gene match. CDR1 is SGHNT and CDR2 is YENEEA in the germline V gene. CDR3: CASSRTGGRTGELFF. CDR3 DNA sequence: TGTGCCAGCAGCCGTACAGGGGGCCGCACCGGGGAGCTGTTTTTT.

The genes are TRBV5-1 and TRBJ2-2; no firm D call. The CDR3 is made up of 15 amino acids. The V end was cut by 5 bases, the J end by 3 bases, with 14 bases between. Germline loops: CDR1 SGHRS, CDR2 YFSETQ. In DNA form, the CDR3 reads TGCGCCAGCAGTACAAAGGGCGGCGACACCGGGGAGCTGTTTTTT. Translating it yields CASSTKGGDTGELFF.

As concerns this clone: Other nucleotide sequences from this sample produce the same CDR3. The genes are TRBV25-1 and TRBJ2-3; a possible D gene is TRBD1 (5 bases). The germline V and J ends were trimmed by 0 bases and 1 base, with 5 bases remaining between them. The germline V gene has CDR1 MGHDK and CDR2 SYGVNS. The CDR3 contains 14 residues. This CDR3 reads CASSEYRGTDTQYF. The CDR3 coding sequence is TGTGCCAGCAGTGAATACAGGGGCACAGATACGCAGTATTTT.

V and J are TRBV28 and TRBJ2-1; 13 positions match TRBD2. The CDR3 is 13 residues long. V lost 11 bases to trimming and J lost 7 bases; unmatched junction nucleotides: 5. Germline lookup yields CDR1 MDHEN and CDR2 SYDVKM. CDR3 residues: CASLAGGKNEQFF. Written as DNA, the CDR3 is TGTGCCTCACTAGCGGGGGGGAAGAATGAGCAGTTCTTC.

Regarding this clone: The sample carries other DNA sequences with the same CDR3. This chain uses TRBV30 with TRBJ2-5, with TRBD2 matching over 12 bases. The CDR3 extends over 14 amino acids. Germline lookup yields CDR1 GTSNPN and CDR2 SVGIG (reference sequence). V was pared by 1 base and J by 7 bases, with 4 bases of the junction left unmatched. The CDR3 DNA reads TGTGCCTGGAGTGAGACTAGCGGGGGCAGGACCCAGTACTTC. Its translation is CAWSETSGGRTQYF. The full variable domain, with the rest looked up from reference TRBV30 and TRBJ2-5, is SQTIHQWPATLVQPVGSPLSLECTVEGTSNPNLYWYRQAAGRGLQLLFYSVGIGQISSEVPQNLSASRPQDRQFILSSKKLLLSDSGFYLCAWSETSGGRTQYFGPGTRLLVL.

The chain recombines TRBV27 with TRBJ2-7; D unresolved. Germline V gives CDR1 MNHEY, CDR2 SMNVEV (reference sequence). Trimming took 5 bases from V and 2 from J, leaving 16 bases between them. This CDR3 contains 15 residues. CDR3 sequence (DNA): TGTGCCAGCAGTCTCTCGGGCAGGCCCCCCTACGAGCAGTACTTC. This codes for CASSLSGRPPYEQYF.

The chain uses TRBV6-5 and TRBJ2-5; D possibly corresponds to TRBD1 (6 bases). Between the trimmed V and J ends, which lost 0 bases and 9 bases, there was a span of 20 bases. Germline V CDR1 and CDR2: MNHEY, SVGAGI. This CDR3 region has 16 residues. The CDR3 loop is CASSYSAAQGHTAQYF. CDR3 DNA sequence: TGTGCCAGCAGTTACTCGGCCGCACAGGGCCATACGGCCCAGTACTTC.

The chain combines TRBV5-4 with TRBJ1-2; D might be TRBD1 (5 bases). V shed 0 bases and J shed 4 bases, with 10 bases lying between them. Germline V lookup: CDR1 SGHNT, CDR2 YYREEE (reference sequence). This CDR3 has 14 amino acids. The CDR3 sequence is CASSLEGVGYGYTF. CDR3 coding DNA: TGTGCCAGCAGCTTGGAAGGGGTCGGCTATGGCTACACCTTC.

The V and J genes are TRBV25-1 and TRBJ2-7; TRBD2 might be the D (5 bases). The V gene lost 8 bases and the J gene lost 2 bases, with 7 bases spanning the gap. Germline CDR1 MGHDK, CDR2 SYGVNS. The CDR3 loop spans 11 amino acids. The CDR3 loop reads CASGGAYEQYF. CDR3 nucleotide sequence: TGTGCCAGCGGAGGAGCCTACGAGCAGTACTTC.

This clone appeared once. V and J are TRBV9 and TRBJ2-1, with TRBD2 matching over 12 bases. Losses at the gene ends were 3 bases for V and 4 bases for J; bases not matched to a gene: 8. CDR1 and CDR2 (germline): SGDLS, YYNGEE. This CDR3 is built from 17 residues. CDR3 nucleotide sequence: TGTGCCAGCAGCGCCAGGACTAGCGGGATTCATTACAATGAGCAGTTCTTC. This encodes CASSARTSGIHYNEQFF.

This chain links TRBV6-1 with TRBJ1-3; TRBD1 is a possible D gene (5 bases). The CDR3 contains 13 residues. Germline loops: CDR1 MNHNS, CDR2 SASEGT. V was trimmed by 2 bases and J by 9 bases, leaving 11 bases between them. The CDR3 region is CASSENRLATIYF. CDR3 bases: TGTGCCAGCAGTGAAAACAGGCTGGCCACCATATATTTT.

A few counts support this clone. The chain carries TRBV2 and TRBJ1-4, with TRBD1 matching over 7 bases. J was trimmed by 4 bases and V by 1 base; bases with no gene match: 3. This CDR3 is 15 amino acids long. Germline V gene data show CDR1 as SNHLY and CDR2 as FYNNEI. This CDR3 reads CASSEGTGYNEKLFF. As DNA, the CDR3 is TGTGCCAGCAGTGAAGGGACAGGATATAATGAAAAACTGTTTTTT.

As to this clone: In the same sample, other DNA sequences code for this CDR3. The rearrangement links TRBV7-9 to TRBJ2-5, with a tentative D call TRBD2 (6 bases). There are 13 residues in the CDR3. From germline, CDR1 is SEHNR and CDR2 FQNEAQ (reference sequence). The V and J ends lost 5 bases and 2 bases respectively, with 9 bases between them. This chain's CDR3 is CASSRGLQETQYF. CDR3 coding DNA: TGTGCCAGCAGCCGGGGACTTCAAGAGACCCAGTACTTC.

The V and J genes are TRBV10-3 and TRBJ2-2; TRBD1 is a possible D gene (6 bases). Germline values: CDR1 ENHRY, CDR2 SYGVKD. The CDR3 consists of 15 residues. V lost 0 bases and J lost 6, with 11 bases in between. The CDR3 region is CAISESRGIPGELFF. The DNA for the CDR3 is TGTGCCATCAGTGAGTCGAGGGGGATCCCCGGGGAGCTGTTTTTT.

The chain carries TRBV9 and TRBJ1-1; no clear D gene. Trimming pared 0 bases from V and 1 base from J, leaving 10 bases between. CDR1 SGDLS and CDR2 YYNGEE come from the germline V gene. CDR3 size: 15 residues. CDR3 DNA sequence: TGTGCCAGCAGCGTAGTCCGGCAACAGAACACTGAAGCTTTCTTT. This gives the protein CASSVVRQQNTEAFF.

V usage is TRBV6-5 and J usage is TRBJ2-7; a possible D gene is TRBD2 (5 bases). Germline V gives CDR1 MNHEY, CDR2 SVGAGI. This CDR3 comprises 12 residues. V was shortened by 5 bases and J by 6 bases, with 11 bases between the two germline ends. This chain's CDR3 is CASSRIGGEQYF. The CDR3 DNA is TGTGCCAGCAGTCGGATCGGAGGCGAGCAGTACTTC.

This clone was recorded only once. The chain links TRBV6-6 to TRBJ2-3; D gene unclear. The germline gives CDR1 MNHNY, CDR2 SVGAGI (reference sequence). The CDR3 consists of 14 residues. Trimming took off 0 bases at V and 3 bases at J, with 7 bases between the two ends. The CDR3 DNA follows: TGTGCCAGCAGTTACTCGGTAGCTACAGATACGCAGTATTTT. Its translation: CASSYSVATDTQYF.

The V gene is TRBV6-1, the J gene TRBJ1-1; tentatively, D is TRBD1 (6 bases). Germline V gene lookup returns CDR1 MNHNS and CDR2 SASEGT. CDR3 length: 13 amino acids. V lost 6 bases to trimming and J lost 4 bases, with 12 bases between them. The CDR3 sequence is CASRSQGFTEAFF. The CDR3 region has the DNA TGTGCCAGCAGGAGCCAGGGGTTCACTGAAGCTTTCTTT.

The chain joins TRBV6-1 to TRBJ1-5; TRBD1 matches 9 bases. The CDR3 is made up of 14 amino acids. Germline values: CDR1 MNHNS, CDR2 SASEGT. With 6 bases clipped from V and 7 bases from J, the junction kept 7 bases outside the gene matches. CDR3: CASRAGTGYQPQHF. DNA for the CDR3: TGTGCCAGCAGAGCCGGGACAGGGTACCAGCCCCAGCATTTT.

The chain couples TRBV29-1 to TRBJ1-1, with D uncertain. Germline lookup yields CDR1 SQVTM and CDR2 ANQGSEA. Trimming took off 0 bases at V and 1 base at J, with 12 bases between the two ends. The CDR3 loop spans 15 amino acids. CDR3 nucleotides: TGCAGCGTTGAAGATTCCCTTACAGCGAACACTGAAGCTTTCTTT. This encodes CSVEDSLTANTEAFF.

The rearrangement joins TRBV27 to TRBJ2-7; 10 bases match TRBD2. The germline V gene has CDR1 MNHEY and CDR2 SMNVEV (reference sequence). Trimming cost V 2 bases and J 1 base; bases outside gene matches: 5. The CDR3 runs 16 residues. The CDR3 sequence: CASSLLSSGSSYEQYF. The CDR3 DNA reads as TGTGCCAGCAGTTTACTCTCTAGCGGGAGTTCCTACGAGCAGTACTTC.

The genes are TRBV5-4 and TRBJ2-3, with 12 positions matching TRBD2. The CDR3 is made up of 14 amino acids. Germline V gene sequence: CDR1 SGHNT, CDR2 YYREEE (reference sequence). The J segment lost 5 bases and the V segment lost 3 bases, leaving 1 base of the junction unmatched. The CDR3 here is CASSSSGGEDTQYF. DNA of the CDR3: TGTGCCAGCAGCTCTAGCGGGGGGGAAGATACGCAGTATTTT.

V and J are TRBV10-3 and TRBJ2-3, with 7 bases lining up with TRBD1. V lost 3 bases, J lost 2 bases, and 8 bases stayed unmatched. Germline loops: CDR1 ENHRY, CDR2 SYGVKD. This CDR3 contains 16 residues. This CDR3 reads CAISDQTGTLTDTQYF. CDR3 sequence (DNA): TGTGCCATCAGTGACCAGACAGGGACCCTCACAGATACGCAGTATTTT.

The chain couples TRBV9 to TRBJ2-3; D unresolved. The CDR3 spans 15 residues. The V end lost 0 bases, the J end lost 0 bases, and 8 bases lay between the germline ends. Per the germline V gene, CDR1 is SGDLS and CDR2 is YYNGEE. In nucleotides, the CDR3 is TGTGCCAGCAGCGTAGTGTCTACCAGCACAGATACGCAGTATTTT. This encodes CASSVVSTSTDTQYF.

CDR3 coding DNA: TGTGCCTGGAGTAGGGCTTACAATGAGCAGTTCTTC. This sequence encodes CAWSRAYNEQFF. J is TRBJ2-1 and V is TRBV30; D gene ambiguous. The CDR3 extends over 12 amino acids. From germline, CDR1 is GTSNPN and CDR2 SVGIG (reference sequence). The V end was cut by 2 bases, the J end by 4 bases, with 6 bases between.

This clone was observed a handful of times. This sequence joins TRBV28 and TRBJ1-5; D is possibly TRBD1 (5 bases). V lost 3 bases, J lost 4 bases, and 13 bases lay in between. CDR3 length: 15 residues. Germline V lookup: CDR1 MDHEN, CDR2 SYDVKM. The CDR3 sequence is CASSFRGLGNQPQHF. The CDR3 DNA is TGTGCCAGCAGTTTTAGGGGCCTCGGGAATCAGCCCCAGCATTTT.